The 5 T cell receptor beta chains in this list originate from one sample, sequenced in a study of control samples from healthy donors and cancer patients. Profiled with immunoSEQ multiplex PCR; TCRdb holds only in-frame clones, not every one. The sample includes some 140,000 clones, roughly 90% of them seen just once. The sample comprised blood. The receptors were gathered from a man aged 30 to 45 in good health.

This sequence joins TRBV19 and TRBJ2-7; D gene unclear. Trimming left V 1 base short and J 0 bases short, with 7 bases between. The CDR3 has 14 residues. The germline V gene has CDR1 LNHDA and CDR2 SQIVND (reference sequence). CDR3 in amino acids: CASSIVGSSYEQYF. For the CDR3, the DNA is TGTGCCAGTAGTATAGTGGGGTCCTCCTACGAGCAGTACTTC.

The chain links TRBV29-1 to TRBJ1-1, with 8 bases identical to TRBD1. V lost 7 bases and J lost 2; bases outside the gene matches: 3. The CDR3 runs to 12 residues. The germline CDR1 and CDR2 sequences are SQVTM and ANQGSEA. The chain's CDR3 is CSGGQGNTEAFF. The DNA of the CDR3 is TGCAGCGGTGGACAGGGAAACACTGAAGCTTTCTTT.

A note on this clone: Additional DNA sequences in this sample encode the identical CDR3. J is TRBJ2-2 and V is TRBV11-3; the match to TRBD2 covers 8 bases. Per germline, CDR1 SGHNT and CDR2 YENEEA. This CDR3 spans 15 amino acids. Trimming at V came to 3 bases and at J to 5 bases, leaving 5 bases not matched to a gene. The CDR3 sequence is CASSLDSGNTGELFF. The CDR3 DNA follows: TGTGCCAGCAGCTTGGATAGCGGGAATACCGGGGAGCTGTTTTTT.

V usage is TRBV27 and J usage is TRBJ2-7; 9 bases align to TRBD2. This CDR3 contains 17 residues. Germline-derived CDR1 and CDR2 are MNHEY and SMNVEV (reference sequence). The ends lost 6 bases at V and 2 bases at J; junction bases unmatched: 14. CDR3: CASRPGLARENAYEQYF. DNA of the CDR3: TGTGCCAGCAGACCGGGACTAGCAAGGGAGAACGCCTACGAGCAGTACTTC.

This chain links TRBV6-2 or TRBV6-3 with TRBJ1-2; maybe TRBD1 (6 bases). This CDR3 region has 16 residues. The V and J ends lost 4 bases and 1 base respectively, with 16 bases between them. The germline gives CDR1 MNHEY, CDR2 SVGEGT. The CDR3 sequence is CASSSPTGTLNYGYTF. The CDR3 bases are TGTGCCAGCAGTTCACCGACAGGAACTCTTAACTATGGCTACACCTTC.